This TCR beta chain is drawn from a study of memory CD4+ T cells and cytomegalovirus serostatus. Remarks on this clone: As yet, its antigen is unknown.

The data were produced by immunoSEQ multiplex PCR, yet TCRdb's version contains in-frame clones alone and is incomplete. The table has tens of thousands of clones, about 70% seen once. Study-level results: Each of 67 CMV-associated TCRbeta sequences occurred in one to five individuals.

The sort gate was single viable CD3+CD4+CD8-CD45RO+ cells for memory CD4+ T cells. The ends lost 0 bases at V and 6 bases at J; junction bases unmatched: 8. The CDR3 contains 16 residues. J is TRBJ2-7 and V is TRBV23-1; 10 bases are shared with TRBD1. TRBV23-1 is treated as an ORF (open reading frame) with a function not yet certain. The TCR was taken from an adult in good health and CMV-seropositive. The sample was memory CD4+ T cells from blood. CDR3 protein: CASSQSRDRGKGEQYF. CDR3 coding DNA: TGCGCCAGCAGTCAATCAAGGGACAGGGGCAAAGGCGAGCAGTACTTC.